What follows is one TCR beta chain and its context. The sample originates from a study of response to subunit inactivated influenza vaccine. Each CDR3 protein is one row after TCRdb ran MiXCR on the RT-PCR reads. Among roughly 550,000 distinct CDR3 sequences listed, around 21% were seen once. The CDR3 sequence is 14 residues long. V was shortened by 2 bases and J by 6 bases, with 11 bases between the two germline ends. Another study also made use of these data, one on T cells expressing NK-cell markers. That work adds: The TCR beta cDNA came from 5'RACE template switching with UMIs. Most of the eight sequenced donors were HCMV-seropositive; one was seronegative.

The chain recombines TRBV12-3 or TRBV12-4 with TRBJ2-1; D unresolved. Material: CD4+ T cells sorted from PBMCs, obtained 11 to 12 days after vaccination. The source is a man aged 50-60 years who received an inactivated influenza vaccine. This chain's CDR3 is CASSLQHERNEQFF. The CDR3 DNA reads as TGTGCCAGCAGTTTACAACACGAGCGCAATGAGCAGTTCTTC.